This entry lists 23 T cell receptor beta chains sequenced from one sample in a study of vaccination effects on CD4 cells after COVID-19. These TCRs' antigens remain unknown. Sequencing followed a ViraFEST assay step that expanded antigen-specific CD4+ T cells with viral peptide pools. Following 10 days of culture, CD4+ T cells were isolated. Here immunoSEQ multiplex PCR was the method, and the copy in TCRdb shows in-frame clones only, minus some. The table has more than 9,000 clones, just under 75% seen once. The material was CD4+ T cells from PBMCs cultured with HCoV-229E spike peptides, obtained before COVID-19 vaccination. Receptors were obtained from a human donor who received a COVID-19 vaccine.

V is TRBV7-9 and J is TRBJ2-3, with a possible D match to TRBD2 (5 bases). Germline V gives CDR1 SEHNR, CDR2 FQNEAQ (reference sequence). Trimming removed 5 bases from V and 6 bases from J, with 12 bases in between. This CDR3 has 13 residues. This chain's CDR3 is CASSTRGPDTQYF. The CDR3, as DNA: TGTGCCAGCAGCACCCGAGGGCCGGATACGCAGTATTTT. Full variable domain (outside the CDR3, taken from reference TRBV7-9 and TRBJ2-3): DTGVSQNPRHKITKRGQNVTFRCDPISEHNRLYWYRQTLGQGPEFLTYFQNEAQLEKSRLLSDRFSAERPKGSFSTLEIQRTEQGDSAMYLCASSTRGPDTQYFGPGTRLTVL.

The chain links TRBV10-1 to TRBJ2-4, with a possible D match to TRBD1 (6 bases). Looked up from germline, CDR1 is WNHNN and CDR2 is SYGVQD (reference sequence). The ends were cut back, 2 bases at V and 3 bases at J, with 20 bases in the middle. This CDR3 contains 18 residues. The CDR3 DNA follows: TGCGCCAGCAGTGAGCCGAACTTATCTACAGGGAGCAAAAACATTCAGTACTTC. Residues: CASSEPNLSTGSKNIQYF.

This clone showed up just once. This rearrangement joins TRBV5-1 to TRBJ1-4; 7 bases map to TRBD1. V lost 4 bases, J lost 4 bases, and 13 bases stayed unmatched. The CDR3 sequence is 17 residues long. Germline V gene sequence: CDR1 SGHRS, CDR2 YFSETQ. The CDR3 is CASSLSLQGGSNEKLFF. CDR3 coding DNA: TGCGCCAGCAGCCTGTCTCTTCAGGGGGGGAGTAATGAAAAACTGTTTTTT.

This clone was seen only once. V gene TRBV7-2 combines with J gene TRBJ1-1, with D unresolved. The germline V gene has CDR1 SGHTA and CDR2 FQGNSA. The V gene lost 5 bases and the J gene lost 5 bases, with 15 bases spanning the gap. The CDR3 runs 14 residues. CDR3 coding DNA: TGTGCCAGCAGCGCCGCGACCGGGAGAACTGAAGCTTTCTTT. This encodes CASSAATGRTEAFF.

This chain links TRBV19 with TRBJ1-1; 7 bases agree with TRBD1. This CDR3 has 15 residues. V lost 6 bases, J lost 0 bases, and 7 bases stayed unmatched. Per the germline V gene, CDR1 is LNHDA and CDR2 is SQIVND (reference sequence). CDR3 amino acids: CASRNTQGVNTEAFF. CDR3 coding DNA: TGTGCCAGTAGAAACACTCAGGGGGTGAACACTGAAGCTTTCTTT. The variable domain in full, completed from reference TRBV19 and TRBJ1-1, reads DGGITQSPKYLFRKEGQNVTLSCEQNLNHDAMYWYRQDPGQGLRLIYYSQIVNDFQKGDIAEGYSVSREKKESFPLTVTSAQKNPTAFYLCASRNTQGVNTEAFFGQGTRLTVV.

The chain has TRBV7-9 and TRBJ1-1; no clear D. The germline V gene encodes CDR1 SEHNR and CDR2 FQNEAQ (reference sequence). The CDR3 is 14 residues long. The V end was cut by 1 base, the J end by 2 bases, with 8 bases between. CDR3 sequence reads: CASSLVGSNTEAFF. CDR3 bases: TGTGCCAGCAGCTTAGTGGGGAGCAACACTGAAGCTTTCTTT.

CDR3 DNA: TGTGCCAGCAGCTGGACTAGCGGGGGGCACAATGAGCAGTTCTTC. It translates to CASSWTSGGHNEQFF. The V gene is TRBV7-9, the J gene TRBJ2-1, with TRBD2 identical over 14 bases. Germline values: CDR1 SEHNR, CDR2 FQNEAQ (reference sequence). V trimming: 4 bases; J trimming: 5 bases; junction bases outside the gene matches: 1. There are 15 residues in the CDR3.

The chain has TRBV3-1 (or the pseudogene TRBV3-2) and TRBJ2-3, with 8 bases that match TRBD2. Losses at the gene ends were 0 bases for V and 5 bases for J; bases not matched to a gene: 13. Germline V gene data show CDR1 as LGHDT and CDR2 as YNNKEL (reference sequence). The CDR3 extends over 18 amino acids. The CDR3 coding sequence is TGTGCCAGCAGCCAAGAATGGCGGGGGGCTCCCTCGGGAGATACGCAGTATTTT. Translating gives CASSQEWRGAPSGDTQYF.

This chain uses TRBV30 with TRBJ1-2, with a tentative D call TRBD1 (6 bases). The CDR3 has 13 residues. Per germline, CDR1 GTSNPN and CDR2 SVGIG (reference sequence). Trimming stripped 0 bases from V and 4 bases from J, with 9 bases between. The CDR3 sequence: CAWSVKGGYGYTF. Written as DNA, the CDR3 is TGTGCCTGGAGTGTAAAGGGGGGCTATGGCTACACCTTC.

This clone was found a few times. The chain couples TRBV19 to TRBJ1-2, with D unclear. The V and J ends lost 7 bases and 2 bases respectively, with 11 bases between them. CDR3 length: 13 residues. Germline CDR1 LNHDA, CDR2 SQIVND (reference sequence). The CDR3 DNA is TGTGCCAGTATAGGAAAGCTCAACTATGGCTACACCTTC. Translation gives CASIGKLNYGYTF.

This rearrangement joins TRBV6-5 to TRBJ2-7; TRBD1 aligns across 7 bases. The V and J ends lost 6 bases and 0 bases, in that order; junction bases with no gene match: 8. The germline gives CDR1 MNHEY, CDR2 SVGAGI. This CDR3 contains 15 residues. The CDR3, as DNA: TGTGCCAGCAGCCCGACAGGGATCCCCTCCTACGAGCAGTACTTC. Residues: CASSPTGIPSYEQYF.

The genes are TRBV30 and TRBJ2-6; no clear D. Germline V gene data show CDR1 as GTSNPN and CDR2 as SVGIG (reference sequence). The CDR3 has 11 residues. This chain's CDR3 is CAYSGANVLTF. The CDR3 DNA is TGTGCATACTCTGGGGCCAACGTCCTGACTTTC.

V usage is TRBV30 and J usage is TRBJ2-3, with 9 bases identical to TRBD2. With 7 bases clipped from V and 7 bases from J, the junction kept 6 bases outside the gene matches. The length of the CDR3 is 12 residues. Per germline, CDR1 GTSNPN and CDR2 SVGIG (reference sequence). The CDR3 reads CAFLAGHNTQYF. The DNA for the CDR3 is TGTGCCTTTCTAGCGGGACACAATACGCAGTATTTT.

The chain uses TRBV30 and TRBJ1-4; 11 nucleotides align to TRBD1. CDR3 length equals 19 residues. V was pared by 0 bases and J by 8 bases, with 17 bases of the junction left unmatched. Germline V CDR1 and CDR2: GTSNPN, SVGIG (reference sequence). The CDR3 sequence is CAWSVPRDRGSSSSEKLFF. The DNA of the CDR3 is TGTGCCTGGAGTGTACCCAGGGACAGGGGGTCCTCTTCCTCGGAAAAACTGTTTTTT.

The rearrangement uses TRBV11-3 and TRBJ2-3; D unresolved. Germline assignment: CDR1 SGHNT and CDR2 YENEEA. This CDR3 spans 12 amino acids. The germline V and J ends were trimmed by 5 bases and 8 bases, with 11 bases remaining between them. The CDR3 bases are TGTGCCAGCAGCCCCTCGGGCGGTACGCAGTATTTT. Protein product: CASSPSGGTQYF.

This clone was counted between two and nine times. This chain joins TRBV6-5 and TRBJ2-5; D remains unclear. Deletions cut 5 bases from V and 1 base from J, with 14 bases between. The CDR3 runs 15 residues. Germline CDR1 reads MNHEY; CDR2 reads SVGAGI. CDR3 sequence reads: CASSTHLGLQETQYF. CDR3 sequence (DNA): TGTGCCAGCAGTACCCACTTGGGCCTCCAAGAGACCCAGTACTTC.

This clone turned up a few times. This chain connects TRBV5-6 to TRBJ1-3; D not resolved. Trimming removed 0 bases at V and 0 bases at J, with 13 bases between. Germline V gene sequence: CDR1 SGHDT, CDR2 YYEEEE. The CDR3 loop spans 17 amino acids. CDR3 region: CASSLDPRTVSGNTIYF. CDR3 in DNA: TGTGCCAGCAGCTTGGACCCCCGGACGGTCTCTGGAAACACCATATATTTT. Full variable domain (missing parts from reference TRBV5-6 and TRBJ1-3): DAGVTQSPTHLIKTRGQQVTLRCSPKSGHDTVSWYQQALGQGPQFIFQYYEEEERQRGNFPDRFSGHQFPNYSSELNVNALLLGDSALYLCASSLDPRTVSGNTIYFGEGSWLTVV.

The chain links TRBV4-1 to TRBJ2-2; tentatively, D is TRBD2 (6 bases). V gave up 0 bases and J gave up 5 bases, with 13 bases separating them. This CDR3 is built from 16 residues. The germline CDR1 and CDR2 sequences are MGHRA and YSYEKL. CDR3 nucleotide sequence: TGCGCCAGCAGCCAAGAGGTACTAGCCGCGACCGGGGAGCTGTTTTTT. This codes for CASSQEVLAATGELFF.

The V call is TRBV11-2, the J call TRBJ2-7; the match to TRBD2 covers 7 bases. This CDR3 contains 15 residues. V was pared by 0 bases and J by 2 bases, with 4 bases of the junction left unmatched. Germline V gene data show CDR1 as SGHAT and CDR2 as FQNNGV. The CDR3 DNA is TGTGCCAGCAGCTTAGAACTAGCGAGAACCTACGAGCAGTACTTC. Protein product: CASSLELARTYEQYF.

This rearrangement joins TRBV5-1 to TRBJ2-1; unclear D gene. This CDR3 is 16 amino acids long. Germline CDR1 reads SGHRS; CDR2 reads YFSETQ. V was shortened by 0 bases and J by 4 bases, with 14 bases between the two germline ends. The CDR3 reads CASSLVGSQGYNEQFF. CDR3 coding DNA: TGCGCCAGCAGCTTGGTGGGATCCCAAGGGTACAATGAGCAGTTCTTC. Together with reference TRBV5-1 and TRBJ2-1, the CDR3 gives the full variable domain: KAGVTQTPRYLIKTRGQQVTLSCSPISGHRSVSWYQQTPGQGLQFLFEYFSETQRNKGNFPGRFSGRQFSNSRSEMNVSTLELGDSALYLCASSLVGSQGYNEQFFGPGTRLTVL.

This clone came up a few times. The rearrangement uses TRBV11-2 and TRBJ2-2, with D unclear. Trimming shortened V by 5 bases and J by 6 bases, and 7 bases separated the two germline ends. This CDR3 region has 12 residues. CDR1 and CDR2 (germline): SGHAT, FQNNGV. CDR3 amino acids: CASSPGAGELFF. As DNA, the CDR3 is TGTGCCAGCAGCCCAGGAGCCGGGGAGCTGTTTTTT. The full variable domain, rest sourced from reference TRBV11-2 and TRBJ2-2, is EAGVAQSPRYKIIEKRQSVAFWCNPISGHATLYWYQQILGQGPKLLIQFQNNGVVDDSQLPKDRFSAERLKGVDSTLKIQPAKLEDSAVYLCASSPGAGELFFGEGSRLTVL.

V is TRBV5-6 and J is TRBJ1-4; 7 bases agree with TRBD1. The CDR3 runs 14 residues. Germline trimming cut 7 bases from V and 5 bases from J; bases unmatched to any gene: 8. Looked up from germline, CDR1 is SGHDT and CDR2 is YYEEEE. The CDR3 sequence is CASRRTGENEKLFF. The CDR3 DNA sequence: TGTGCCAGCCGAAGGACAGGCGAGAATGAAAAACTGTTTTTT.

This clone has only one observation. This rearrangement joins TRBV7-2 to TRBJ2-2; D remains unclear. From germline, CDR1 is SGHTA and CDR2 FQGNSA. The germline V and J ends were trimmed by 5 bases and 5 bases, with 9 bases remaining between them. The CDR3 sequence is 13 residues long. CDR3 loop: CASSPGPTGELFF. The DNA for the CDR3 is TGTGCCAGCAGCCCTGGACCGACCGGGGAGCTGTTTTTT.